This TCR beta chain was sequenced for a study of naive and memory T cell subsets. Overall study results and limits: A few larger clonotypes appeared in naive repertoires, especially CD8, possibly memory cells re-expressing CD45RA. Over 95% of naive TCR sequences appeared only once after error correction, unlike memory subsets.

Both TRBC1 and TRBC2 were covered by a beta constant-region primer of two equimolar oligonucleotides. The ligated cDNA underwent four PCR rounds using SP2 and nested alpha and beta constant-region primers. Each CDR3 protein gets one entry after TCRdb re-called the UMI-ligation and nested PCR reads with MiXCR. The data contain approximately 150,000 distinct CDR3 sequences, about 20% of them seen just once; the ten biggest clones take up roughly 0.63%. CD4+ T cell IFNgamma after overnight CMV lysate exposure gave donor CMV status. This clonotype was seen only a few times. Its antigen is not known. This CDR3 contains 15 residues. The ends were cut back, 0 bases at V and 2 bases at J, with 11 bases in the middle. Germline V gives CDR1 MNHEY, CDR2 SMNVEV (reference sequence).

Sequences were obtained from naive CD8+ T cells from blood. The receptor was isolated from a human donor in good health. The chain uses TRBV27 and TRBJ2-7; unclear D gene. The CDR3 loop is CASSLSLTGPYEQYF. The CDR3, as DNA: TGTGCCAGCAGTTTATCTCTGACCGGCCCCTACGAGCAGTACTTC.